Following are 5 T cell receptor beta chains from one sample sequenced in a study of blood T cell repertoires in COVID-19. Sequenced by immunoSEQ multiplex PCR; TCRdb stores in-frame clones only, minus some. The sample has around 200,000 clones, roughly nine tenths seen once. The sample comprised peripheral blood. These receptors were obtained from a man between 65 and 85 years old with active or convalescent COVID-19.

The gene calls are TRBV7-2 and TRBJ1-4, with 7 bases lining up with TRBD1. The CDR3 consists of 15 residues. Germline assignment: CDR1 SGHTA and CDR2 FQGNSA. Trimming at V came to 4 bases and at J to 7 bases, leaving 9 bases not matched to a gene. The CDR3 region is CASSSRTGLSEKLFF. In nucleotides, the CDR3 is TGTGCCAGCAGCTCCCGGACAGGATTGAGTGAAAAACTGTTTTTT.

This chain joins TRBV5-8 and TRBJ2-7, with TRBD1 matching 8 bases. There are 16 residues in the CDR3. Germline assignment: CDR1 SGHTS and CDR2 YDEGEE. Germline trimming cut 4 bases from V and 0 bases from J; bases unmatched to any gene: 9. The CDR3 DNA reads as TGTGCCAGCAGCACCGGGGACAGGCGACCCTCCTACGAGCAGTACTTC. This gives the protein CASSTGDRRPSYEQYF. Filled out from reference TRBV5-8 and TRBJ2-7, the complete variable domain reads EAGVTQSPTHLIKTRGQQATLRCSPISGHTSVYWYQQALGLGLQFLLWYDEGEERNRGNFPPRFSGRQFPNYSSELNVNALELEDSALYLCASSTGDRRPSYEQYFGPGTRLTVT.

This sequence joins TRBV29-1 and TRBJ2-7; D ambiguous. V was pared by 7 bases and J by 3 bases, with 10 bases between. There are 11 residues in the CDR3. Germline CDR1 is SQVTM and CDR2 is ANQGSEA. CDR3 sequence: CSGASSYEQYF. In DNA, the CDR3 is TGCAGCGGGGCCTCGAGCTACGAGCAGTACTTC.

The chain joins TRBV5-1 to TRBJ1-6; D may be TRBD1 (6 bases). Germline CDR1 reads SGHRS; CDR2 reads YFSETQ. The CDR3 totals 16 residues. Trimming cost V 5 bases and J 5 bases, with 17 bases left between them. The CDR3 reads CASSRSQGPNNSPLHF. CDR3 coding DNA: TGCGCCAGCAGTCGTTCCCAGGGGCCGAATAATTCACCCCTCCACTTT.

This clone appeared a few times. This rearrangement joins TRBV5-1 to TRBJ2-7; 9 bases are shared with TRBD2. The CDR3 length is 15 residues. Losses at the gene ends were 0 bases for V and 5 bases for J; bases not matched to a gene: 6. Germline values: CDR1 SGHRS, CDR2 YFSETQ. CDR3 in amino acids: CASSLAGTSRDEQYF. CDR3 in DNA: TGCGCCAGCAGCTTGGCCGGGACTAGCCGGGACGAGCAGTACTTC.